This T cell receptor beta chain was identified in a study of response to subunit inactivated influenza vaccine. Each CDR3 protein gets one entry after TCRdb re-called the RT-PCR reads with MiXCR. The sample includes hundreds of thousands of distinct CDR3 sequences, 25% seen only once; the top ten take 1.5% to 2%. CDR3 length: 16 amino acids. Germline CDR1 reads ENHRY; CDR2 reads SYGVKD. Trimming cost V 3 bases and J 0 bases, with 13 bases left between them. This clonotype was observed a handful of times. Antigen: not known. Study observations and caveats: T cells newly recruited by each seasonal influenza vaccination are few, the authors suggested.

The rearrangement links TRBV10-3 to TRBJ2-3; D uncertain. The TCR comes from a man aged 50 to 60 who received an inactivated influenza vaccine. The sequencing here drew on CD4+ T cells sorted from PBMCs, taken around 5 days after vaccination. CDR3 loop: CAISDGSGMSTDTQYF. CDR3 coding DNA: TGTGCCATCAGTGATGGTAGTGGGATGAGCACAGATACGCAGTATTTT.